A single sample gave rise to the 6 T cell receptor beta chains below, sequenced in a study of long-term antiretroviral therapy in people with HIV. This was the immunoSEQ v3.0 assay at survey level. The assay was immunoSEQ multiplex PCR, and TCRdb's table has in-frame clones only and misses some. The sample includes 15,000 to 20,000 clones, more than 60% of them seen just once. Source: unsorted PBMCs, taken 2.1 to 2.2 years before starting antiretroviral therapy. These receptors were obtained from a man aged 30-40 years with HIV.

This sequence joins TRBV10-3 and TRBJ1-2, with 8 bases lining up with TRBD1. Germline CDR1 is ENHRY and CDR2 is SYGVKD. V was pared by 3 bases and J by 8 bases, with 5 bases of the junction left unmatched. There are 13 residues in the CDR3. CDR3 nucleotide sequence: TGTGCCATCAGTGATCAGGGGGCAGGAGGCTACACCTTC. It is translated as CAISDQGAGGYTF.

The rearrangement uses TRBV7-9 and TRBJ1-1; D is unclear. The CDR3 sequence is 11 residues long. Germline CDR1 reads SEHNR; CDR2 reads FQNEAQ (reference sequence). Trimming left V 4 bases short and J 5 bases short, with 5 bases between. Written as DNA, the CDR3 is TGTGCCAGCAGCTCTGATACTGAAGCTTTCTTT. This gives the protein CASSSDTEAFF.

This clone is deemed medium-sized. This chain connects TRBV5-8 to TRBJ2-1; D is perhaps TRBD2 (6 bases). The V end was cut by 3 bases, the J end by 0 bases, with 10 bases between. The CDR3 loop spans 15 amino acids. Looked up from germline, CDR1 is SGHTS and CDR2 is YDEGEE. The CDR3 sequence is CASSWRGNSYNEQFF. DNA of the CDR3: TGTGCCAGCAGCTGGCGGGGTAACTCCTACAATGAGCAGTTCTTC.

The chain joins TRBV9 to TRBJ2-3; 9 nucleotides agree with TRBD2. V was clipped by 1 base and J by 5 bases; unmatched bases: 5. CDR1 is SGDLS and CDR2 is YYNGEE in the germline V gene. The CDR3 covers 15 residues. The CDR3 DNA is TGTGCCAGCAGCGTACGAGTAGCGGGGGTAGATACGCAGTATTTT. Translating it yields CASSVRVAGVDTQYF.

The rearrangement links TRBV6-5 to TRBJ2-1; 7 bases match TRBD1. This CDR3 region has 15 residues. Per the germline V gene, CDR1 is MNHEY and CDR2 is SVGAGI. J was trimmed by 4 bases and V by 6 bases; bases with no gene match: 9. This CDR3 reads CASSRDRTTYNEQFF. DNA for the CDR3: TGTGCCAGCAGCCGGGACAGAACCACTTACAATGAGCAGTTCTTC.

There are a few counts of this clone. The chain has TRBV7-2 and TRBJ1-2; TRBD1 aligns across 9 bases. The germline V gene encodes CDR1 SGHTA and CDR2 FQGNSA. V was clipped by 7 bases and J by 8 bases; unmatched bases: 11. This CDR3 has 14 amino acids. The DNA of the CDR3 is TGTGCCAGCACCAAAACAGGGGGCGCGGGGGGCTACACCTTC. It is translated as CASTKTGGAGGYTF.